This TCR beta chain emerged from a study of PD-1 blockade in classical Hodgkin lymphoma. Germline V gene data show CDR1 as LGHNA and CDR2 as YNFKEQ. CDR3 length: 15 residues. V gave up 1 base and J gave up 3 bases; unmatched junction bases: 3. Sequenced by immunoSEQ multiplex PCR; TCRdb stores in-frame clones only, minus some. This table has 90,000 to 100,000 clones, roughly nine tenths appearing once. Each patient experienced a relapse that followed autologous stem cell transplantation, and brentuximab vedotin exposure varied. Sample: peripheral blood mononuclear cells (PBMCs), taken before the second cycle of nivolumab. This chain joins TRBV4-2 and TRBJ2-5; TRBD2 matches at 9 bases. This TCR was sampled from a human donor with classical Hodgkin lymphoma. The CDR3 sequence: CASSQVASGEETQYF. CDR3 sequence (DNA): TGTGCCAGCAGCCAAGTGGCTAGCGGGGAAGAGACCCAGTACTTC.